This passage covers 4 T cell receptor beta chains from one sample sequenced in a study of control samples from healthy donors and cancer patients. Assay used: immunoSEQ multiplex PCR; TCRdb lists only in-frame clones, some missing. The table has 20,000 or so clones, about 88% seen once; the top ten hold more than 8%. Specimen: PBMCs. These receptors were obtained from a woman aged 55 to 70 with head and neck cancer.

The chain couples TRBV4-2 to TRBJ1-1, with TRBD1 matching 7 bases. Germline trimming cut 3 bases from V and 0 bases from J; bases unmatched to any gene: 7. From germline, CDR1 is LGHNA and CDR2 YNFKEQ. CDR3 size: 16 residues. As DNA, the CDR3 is TGTGCCAGCAGCCAGGAGGGGGCGCGGTTGAACACTGAAGCTTTCTTT. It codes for CASSQEGARLNTEAFF.

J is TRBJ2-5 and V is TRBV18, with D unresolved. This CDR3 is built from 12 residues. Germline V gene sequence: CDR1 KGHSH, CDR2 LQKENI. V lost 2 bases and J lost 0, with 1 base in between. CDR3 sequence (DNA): TGTGCCAGCTCACCAGACCAAGAGACCCAGTACTTC. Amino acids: CASSPDQETQYF.

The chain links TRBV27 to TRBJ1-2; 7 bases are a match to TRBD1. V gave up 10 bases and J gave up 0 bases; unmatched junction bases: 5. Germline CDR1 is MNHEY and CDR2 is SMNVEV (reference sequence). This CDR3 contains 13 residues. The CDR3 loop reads CATGTVPNYGYTF. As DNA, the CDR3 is TGTGCCACCGGGACAGTTCCTAACTATGGCTACACCTTC.

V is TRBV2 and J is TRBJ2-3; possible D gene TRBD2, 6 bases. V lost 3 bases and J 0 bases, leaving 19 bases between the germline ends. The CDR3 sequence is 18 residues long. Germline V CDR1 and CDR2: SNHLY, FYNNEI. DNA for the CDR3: TGTGCCAGCAGTGATAGCGCGGGATGGGGGAGAAGCACAGATACGCAGTATTTT. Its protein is CASSDSAGWGRSTDTQYF.